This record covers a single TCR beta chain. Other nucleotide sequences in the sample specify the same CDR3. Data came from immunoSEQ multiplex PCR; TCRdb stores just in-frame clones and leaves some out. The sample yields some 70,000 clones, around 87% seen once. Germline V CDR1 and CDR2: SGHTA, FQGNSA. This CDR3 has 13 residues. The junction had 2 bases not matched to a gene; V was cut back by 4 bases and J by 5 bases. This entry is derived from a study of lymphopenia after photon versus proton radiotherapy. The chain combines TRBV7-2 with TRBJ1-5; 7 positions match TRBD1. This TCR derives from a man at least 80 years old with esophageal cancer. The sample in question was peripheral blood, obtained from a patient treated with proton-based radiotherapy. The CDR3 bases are TGTGCCAGCAGCTCCCAGGGGGATCAGCCCCAGCATTTT. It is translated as CASSSQGDQPQHF.